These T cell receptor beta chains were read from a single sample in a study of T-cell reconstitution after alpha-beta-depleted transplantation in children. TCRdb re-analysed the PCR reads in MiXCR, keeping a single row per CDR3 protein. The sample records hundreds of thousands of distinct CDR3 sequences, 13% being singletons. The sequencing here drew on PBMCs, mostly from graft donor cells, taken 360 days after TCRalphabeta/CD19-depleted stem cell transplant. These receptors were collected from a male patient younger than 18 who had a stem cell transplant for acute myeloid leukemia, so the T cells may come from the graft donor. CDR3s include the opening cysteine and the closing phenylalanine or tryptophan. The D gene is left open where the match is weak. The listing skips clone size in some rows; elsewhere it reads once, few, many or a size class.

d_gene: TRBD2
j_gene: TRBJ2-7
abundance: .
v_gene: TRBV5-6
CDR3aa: CASNIAGPYYEQYF
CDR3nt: TGTGCCAGCAATATAGCGGGACCTTACTACGAGCAGTACTTC

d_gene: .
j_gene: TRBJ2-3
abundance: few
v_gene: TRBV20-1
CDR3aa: CSARDFFAGSTDTQYF
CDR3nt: TGCAGTGCTAGAGATTTTTTCGCGGGAAGTACAGATACGCAGTATTTT

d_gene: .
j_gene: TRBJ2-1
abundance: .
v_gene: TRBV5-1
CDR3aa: CASIGGSGQVPYYNEQFF
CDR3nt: TGCGCCAGCATCGGCGGGTCGGGTCAAGTCCCTTATTACAATGAGCAGTTCTTC

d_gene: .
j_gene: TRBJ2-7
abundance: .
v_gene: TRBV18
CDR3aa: CASSRDGRGYEQYF
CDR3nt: TGTGCCAGCTCCCGCGACGGACGCGGCTACGAGCAGTACTTC

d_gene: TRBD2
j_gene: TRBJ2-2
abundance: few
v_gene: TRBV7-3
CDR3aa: CASSRTRLAGLGELFF
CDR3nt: TGTGCCAGCAGCCGAACTCGACTAGCGGGACTCGGGGAGCTGTTTTTT

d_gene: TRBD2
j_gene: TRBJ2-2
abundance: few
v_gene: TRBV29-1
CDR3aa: CSTSRSGTNTGELFF
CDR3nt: TGCAGCACATCTCGGAGCGGGACGAACACCGGGGAGCTGTTTTTT

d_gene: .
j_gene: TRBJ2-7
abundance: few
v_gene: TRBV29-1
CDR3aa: CSVHGGVSYEQYF
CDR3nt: TGCAGCGTCCACGGTGGGGTATCCTACGAGCAGTACTTC

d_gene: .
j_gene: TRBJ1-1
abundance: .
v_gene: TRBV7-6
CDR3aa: CASSLGPLVNTEAFF
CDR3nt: TGTGCCAGCAGCTTAGGCCCTCTCGTGAACACTGAAGCTTTCTTT

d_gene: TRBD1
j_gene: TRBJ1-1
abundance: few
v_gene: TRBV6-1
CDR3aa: CASSEYSTGRNTEAFF
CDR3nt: TGTGCCAGCAGTGAATATTCGACAGGGCGGAACACTGAAGCTTTCTTT

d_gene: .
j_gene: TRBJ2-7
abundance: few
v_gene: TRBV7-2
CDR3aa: CASSLRWGWYEQYF
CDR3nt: TGTGCCAGCAGCTTAAGGTGGGGGTGGTACGAGCAGTACTTC

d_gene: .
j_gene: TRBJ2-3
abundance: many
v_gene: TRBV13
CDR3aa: CASSLEGAAGFTDTQYF
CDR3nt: TGTGCCAGCAGCTTAGAGGGGGCCGCGGGGTTCACAGATACGCAGTATTTT

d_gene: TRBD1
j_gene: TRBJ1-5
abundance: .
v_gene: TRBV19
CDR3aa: CASSPGTGALNQPQHF
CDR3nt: TGTGCCAGTAGTCCTGGGACAGGGGCCCTCAATCAGCCCCAGCATTTT

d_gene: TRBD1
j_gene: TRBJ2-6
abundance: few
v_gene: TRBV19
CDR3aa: CASSIPGQDFSGANVLTF
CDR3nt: TGTGCCAGTAGTATTCCGGGACAGGACTTCTCTGGGGCCAACGTCCTGACTTTC

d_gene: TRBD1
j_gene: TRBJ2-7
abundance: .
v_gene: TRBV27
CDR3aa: CASSATGTVSYEQYF
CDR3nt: TGTGCCAGCAGTGCCACCGGGACAGTCTCCTACGAGCAGTACTTC

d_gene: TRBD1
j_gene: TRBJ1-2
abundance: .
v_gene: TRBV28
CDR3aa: CASSSDRASGYTF
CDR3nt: TGTGCCAGCAGCTCCGACAGGGCAAGTGGCTACACCTTC

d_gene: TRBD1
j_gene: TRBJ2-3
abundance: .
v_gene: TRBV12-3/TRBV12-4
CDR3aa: CASSLDRGFVQDTQYF
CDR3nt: TGTGCCAGCAGTTTAGACAGGGGGTTCGTCCAAGATACGCAGTATTTT

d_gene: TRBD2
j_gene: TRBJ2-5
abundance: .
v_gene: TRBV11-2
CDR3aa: CASSTSGSQKTQYF
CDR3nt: TGTGCCAGCAGCACTAGCGGGAGCCAAAAGACCCAGTACTTC

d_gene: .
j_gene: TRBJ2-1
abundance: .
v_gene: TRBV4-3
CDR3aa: CASSQVGVGLREQFF
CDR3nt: TGCGCCAGCAGCCAAGTTGGTGTTGGACTCCGGGAGCAGTTCTTC

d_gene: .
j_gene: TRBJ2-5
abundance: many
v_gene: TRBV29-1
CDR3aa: CSVERGGGRETQYF
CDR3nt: TGCAGCGTTGAGAGGGGAGGGGGCAGGGAGACCCAGTACTTC

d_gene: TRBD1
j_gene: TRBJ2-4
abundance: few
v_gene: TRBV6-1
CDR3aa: CASPPGTGGRSLAKNIQYF
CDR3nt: TGTGCCAGCCCGCCGGGGACAGGGGGCCGGTCCCTAGCCAAAAACATTCAGTACTTC

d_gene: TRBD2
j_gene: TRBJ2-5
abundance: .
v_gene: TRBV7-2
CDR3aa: CASSLTSGRVQETQYF
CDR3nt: TGTGCCAGCAGCCTGACTAGCGGGAGGGTACAAGAGACCCAGTACTTC

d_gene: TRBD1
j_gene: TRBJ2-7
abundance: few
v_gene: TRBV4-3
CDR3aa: CASSREDRGRDEQYF
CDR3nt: TGCGCCAGCAGCCGGGAGGACAGGGGGCGCGACGAGCAGTACTTC

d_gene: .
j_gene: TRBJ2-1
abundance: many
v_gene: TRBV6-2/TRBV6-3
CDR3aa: CASSKLGNEQFF
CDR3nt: TGTGCCAGCAGCAAACTAGGCAATGAGCAGTTCTTC

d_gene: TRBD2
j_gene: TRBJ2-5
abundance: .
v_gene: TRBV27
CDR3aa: CASRGLAEGEETQYF
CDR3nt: TGTGCCAGCAGAGGACTAGCGGAGGGCGAAGAGACCCAGTACTTC

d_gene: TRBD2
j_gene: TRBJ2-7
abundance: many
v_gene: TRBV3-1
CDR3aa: CASSPFPGLAFSYEQYF
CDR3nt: TGTGCCAGCAGCCCCTTTCCGGGACTAGCGTTCTCCTACGAGCAGTACTTC

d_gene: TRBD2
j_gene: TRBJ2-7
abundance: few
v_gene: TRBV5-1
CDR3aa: CASSSPGLVDEQYF
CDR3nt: TGCGCCAGCAGCTCCCCGGGACTAGTCGACGAGCAGTACTTC

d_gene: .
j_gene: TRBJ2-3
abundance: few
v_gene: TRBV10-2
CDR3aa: CASSESGGFGSTDTQYF
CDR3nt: TGCGCCAGCAGTGAGTCTGGCGGGTTTGGAAGCACAGATACGCAGTATTTT

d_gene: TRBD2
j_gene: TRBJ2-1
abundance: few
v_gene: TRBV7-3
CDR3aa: CASSLTGTSGSYEQFF
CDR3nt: TGTGCCAGCAGCTTAACCGGGACTAGCGGGAGCTATGAGCAGTTCTTC

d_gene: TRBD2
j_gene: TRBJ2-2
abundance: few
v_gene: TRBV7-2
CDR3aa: CASSSTSGRPGELFF
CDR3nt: TGTGCCAGCAGCTCGACTAGCGGGAGACCCGGGGAGCTGTTTTTT

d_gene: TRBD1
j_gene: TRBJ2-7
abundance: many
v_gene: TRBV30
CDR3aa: CAWSPGGFREQYF
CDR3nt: TGTGCCTGGAGCCCAGGGGGATTTCGCGAGCAGTACTTC

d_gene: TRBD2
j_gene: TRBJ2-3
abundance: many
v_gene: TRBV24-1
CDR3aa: CATSGSTDTQYF
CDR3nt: TGTGCCACTAGCGGGAGCACAGATACGCAGTATTTT

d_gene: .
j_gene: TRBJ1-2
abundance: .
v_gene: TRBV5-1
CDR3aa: CASSMAEGLDYGYTF
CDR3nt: TGCGCCAGCAGCATGGCTGAGGGGTTGGACTATGGCTACACCTTC

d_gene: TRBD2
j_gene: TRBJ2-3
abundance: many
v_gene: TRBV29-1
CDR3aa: CSASGRYTDTQYF
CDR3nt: TGCAGCGCAAGCGGGAGGTACACAGATACGCAGTATTTT

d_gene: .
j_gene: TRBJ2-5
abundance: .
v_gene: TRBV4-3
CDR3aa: CASSQGADRRQETQYF
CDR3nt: TGCGCCAGCAGCCAGGGGGCCGACAGGCGCCAAGAGACCCAGTACTTC

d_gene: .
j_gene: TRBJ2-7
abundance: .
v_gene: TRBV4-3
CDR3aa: CASSPRRGLMLYEQYF
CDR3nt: TGCGCCAGCAGCCCACGTCGGGGGTTGATGCTGTACGAGCAGTACTTC

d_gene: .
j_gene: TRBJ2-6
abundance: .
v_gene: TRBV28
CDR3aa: CASQQILSGANVLTF
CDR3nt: TGTGCCAGCCAACAAATTCTCTCTGGGGCCAACGTCCTGACTTTC

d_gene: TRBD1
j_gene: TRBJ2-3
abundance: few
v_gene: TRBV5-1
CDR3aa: CASSLPGGQHTDTQYF
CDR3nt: TGCGCCAGCAGCCTACCTGGGGGACAGCACACAGATACGCAGTATTTT

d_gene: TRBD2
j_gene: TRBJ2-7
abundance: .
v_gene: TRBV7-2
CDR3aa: CASSKREPSYEQYF
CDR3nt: TGTGCCAGCAGCAAGCGGGAGCCCTCCTACGAGCAGTACTTC

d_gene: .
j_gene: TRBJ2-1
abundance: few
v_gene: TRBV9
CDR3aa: CASSVSGTDYNEQFF
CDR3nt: TGTGCCAGCAGCGTATCCGGGACTGACTACAATGAGCAGTTCTTC

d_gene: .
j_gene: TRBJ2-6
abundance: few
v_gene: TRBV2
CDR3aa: CASSLGDGRSGANVLTF
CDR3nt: TGTGCCAGCAGTTTAGGGGACGGGCGCTCTGGGGCCAACGTCCTGACTTTC